Sequencing of this TCR beta chain was carried out in a study of CXCR3-negative and CXCR3-positive naive CD8 T cells. About the study: Some 150 million TRB reads in total, about 1.5 +/- 0.3 million per library. Points from the study as a whole: Naive subsets did not differ in surface CD5, and the authors estimated TCR strength using properties of the TRB CDR3. Naive cells that were CXCR3-positive had more hydrophobic TRB CDR3s (compared with CXCR3-negative naive cells).

Libraries were UMI-labeled 5' RACE TRB cDNA. Each CDR3 protein gets one entry in TCRdb, which reprocessed the 5' RACE reads and gives no DNA. This sample's table has about 110,000 distinct CDR3 sequences. As concerns this clonotype: Its target is not known.

CDR1 is LNHDA and CDR2 is SQIVND in the germline V gene (reference sequence). The CDR3 spans 13 residues. This sequence was found in a human donor in good health. Some clones in this sample may be carry-over from other donors' samples. The sequenced sample was naive CXCR3+ CD8+ T cells from blood. Subset here: CD45RO-CCR7+CD27+CD95- naive CD8+ T cells expressing CXCR3 (TNR3+). J is TRBJ2-7 and V is TRBV19. The CDR3 spells CASSITVSYEQYF.